Presented here are 28 T cell receptor beta chains from one specimen sequenced in a study of blood T cell repertoires in COVID-19. This table comes from immunoSEQ multiplex PCR, and its TCRdb copy is limited to in-frame clones, with some not included. The sample gives approximately 350,000 clones, approximately 88% of which show up once; 1% to 1.5% is in the top ten. Sample: peripheral blood. The receptor source for this set is a man in his forties with acute or convalescent COVID-19.

This clone was seen a few times. The rearrangement uses TRBV2 and TRBJ1-3; D call uncertain. Germline V CDR1 and CDR2: SNHLY, FYNNEI. This CDR3 has 14 amino acids. The germline V and J ends were trimmed by 6 bases and 0 bases, with 9 bases remaining between them. Written as DNA, the CDR3 is TGTGCCAGCAGCCGGGATTTCTCTGGAAACACCATATATTTT. As protein: CASSRDFSGNTIYF.

This chain connects TRBV28 to TRBJ1-1; D is perhaps TRBD1 (6 bases). Trimming shortened V by 6 bases and J by 0 bases, and 14 bases separated the two germline ends. Germline-derived CDR1 and CDR2 are MDHEN and SYDVKM. CDR3 length: 15 residues. The CDR3 coding sequence is TGTGCCAGCAGGGGCGGGGGGGCGATGAACACTGAAGCTTTCTTT. This translates into CASRGGGAMNTEAFF.

The chain uses TRBV7-2 and TRBJ2-7, with TRBD1 identical over 8 bases. This CDR3 has 14 residues. V gave up 5 bases and J gave up 3 bases; unmatched junction bases: 6. The germline V gene encodes CDR1 SGHTA and CDR2 FQGNSA. DNA for the CDR3: TGTGCCAGCAGCCTACAGGGGGGAAGCTACGAGCAGTACTTC. Its translation: CASSLQGGSYEQYF.

In this sample, this clone turned up once. The V and J genes are TRBV28 and TRBJ2-3; TRBD2 might be the D (7 bases). The CDR3 consists of 14 residues. V lost 5 bases and J 2 bases, leaving 11 bases between the germline ends. Germline V CDR1 and CDR2: MDHEN, SYDVKM. CDR3 DNA: TGTGCCAGCAGTCCGGGGGGCCCCACAGATACGCAGTATTTT. Translated, it gives CASSPGGPTDTQYF.

CDR3 sequence reads: CASSYTSDRGEKLFF. Here the CDR3 DNA reads TGTGCCAGCAGTTATACCTCCGACAGGGGTGAAAAACTGTTTTTT. V usage is TRBV6-6 and J usage is TRBJ1-4; 8 bases map to TRBD1. J gave up 7 bases and V 3 bases, and 7 bases lay outside the gene matches. Germline assignment: CDR1 MNHNY and CDR2 SVGAGI (reference sequence). This CDR3 region has 15 residues.

The V call is TRBV5-3, the J call TRBJ2-5; 12 nucleotides line up with TRBD2. TRBV5-3 has ORF status, its function being uncertain. After removal of 4 bases from V and 1 base from J, the junction contained 5 bases not matched to a gene. CDR3 length equals 16 residues. CDR3 region: CARSVTSGGLQETQYF. The CDR3 nucleotides are TGTGCCAGAAGCGTGACTAGCGGGGGACTCCAAGAGACCCAGTACTTC.

This chain joins TRBV2 and TRBJ2-3, with D possibly matching TRBD2 (5 bases). Looked up from germline, CDR1 is SNHLY and CDR2 is FYNNEI. This CDR3 comprises 16 residues. V lost 4 bases and J 1 base, leaving 15 bases between the germline ends. The CDR3: CASSVASPPGTDTQYF. The DNA of the CDR3 is TGTGCCAGCAGTGTGGCTAGCCCCCCGGGCACAGATACGCAGTATTTT. The entire variable domain, with the rest obtained from reference TRBV2 and TRBJ2-3, is as follows: EPEVTQTPSHQVTQMGQEVILRCVPISNHLYFYWYRQILGQKVEFLVSFYNNEISEKSEIFDDQFSVERPDGSNFTLKIRSTKLEDSAMYFCASSVASPPGTDTQYFGPGTRLTVL.

This chain joins TRBV5-1 and TRBJ2-2; the match to TRBD1 covers 8 bases. With V trimmed by 0 bases and J by 4 bases, 2 bases remained unmatched. CDR3 length: 15 amino acids. From germline, CDR1 is SGHRS and CDR2 YFSETQ. CDR3 sequence: CASSLGTGSTGELFF. The CDR3 DNA follows: TGCGCCAGCAGCTTGGGGACAGGGAGCACCGGGGAGCTGTTTTTT.

The CDR3 DNA sequence: TGTGCCAGCAGTCAAACCGGGAGAGAAAAACTGTTTTTT. Translated: CASSQTGREKLFF. The chain combines TRBV27 with TRBJ1-4; no clear D. V was clipped by 5 bases and J by 8 bases, with 12 bases between them. CDR1 and CDR2 from the germline V gene are MNHEY and SMNVEV (reference sequence). The CDR3 consists of 13 residues.

The chain joins TRBV30 to TRBJ1-4, with unresolved D. CDR3 length: 11 amino acids. In germline, CDR1 is GTSNPN, CDR2 SVGIG (reference sequence). Trimming took off 2 bases at V and 6 bases at J, with 4 bases between the two ends. In nucleotides, the CDR3 is TGTGCCTGGAGTCGTTATGAAAAACTGTTTTTT. It is translated as CAWSRYEKLFF.

In its sample, this clone was seen a few times. The chain recombines TRBV18 with TRBJ1-1, with TRBD1 matching 8 bases. The trim removed 4 bases at V and 1 base at J, leaving 2 bases unmatched. Germline V gene data show CDR1 as KGHSH and CDR2 as LQKENI. The CDR3 covers 14 residues. CDR3 protein: CASSLRGQNTEAFF. As DNA, the CDR3 is TGTGCCAGCTCACTCAGGGGGCAGAACACTGAAGCTTTCTTT.

The rearrangement uses TRBV27 and TRBJ1-4; D unclear. The V gene lost 3 bases and the J gene lost 11 bases, with 13 bases spanning the gap. The CDR3 loop spans 13 amino acids. Germline V lookup: CDR1 MNHEY, CDR2 SMNVEV (reference sequence). The CDR3 DNA is TGTGCCAGCAGTTTGATGGAGGGCCAGAAACTGTTTTTT. It yields the protein CASSLMEGQKLFF.

The rearrangement links TRBV6-5 to TRBJ1-1, with D possibly being TRBD1 (6 bases). V was shortened by 7 bases and J by 0 bases, with 15 bases between the two germline ends. CDR1 is MNHEY and CDR2 is SVGAGI in the germline V gene. The CDR3 loop spans 15 amino acids. CDR3 amino acids: CASIPQGVMNTEAFF. DNA of the CDR3: TGTGCCAGCATCCCACAGGGAGTAATGAACACTGAAGCTTTCTTT.

The chain employs TRBV5-1 and TRBJ2-2, with D perhaps matching TRBD1 (6 bases). CDR1 and CDR2 (germline): SGHRS, YFSETQ. V was shortened by 4 bases and J by 3 bases, with 19 bases between the two germline ends. The CDR3 length is 17 residues. CDR3 amino acids: CASSLDSSPWDTGELFF. CDR3 bases: TGCGCCAGCAGCCTGGACAGTTCTCCGTGGGACACCGGGGAGCTGTTTTTT.

This chain's CDR3 is CASSPDTYNEQFF. The CDR3 bases are TGTGCCAGCAGCCCGGACACATACAATGAGCAGTTCTTC. The genes are TRBV14 and TRBJ2-1; TRBD1 is a possible D gene (5 bases). Trimming shortened V by 4 bases and J by 4 bases, and 8 bases separated the two germline ends. CDR3 size: 13 residues. CDR1 and CDR2 from the germline V gene are SGHDN and FVKESK.

This clone was seen once. V and J are TRBV6-2 or TRBV6-3 and TRBJ1-1, with 8 bases matching TRBD1. V shed 2 bases, J shed 2 bases, and the junction held 4 bases outside the gene matches. CDR3 length equals 15 residues. Germline V lookup: CDR1 MNHEY, CDR2 SVGEGT. The CDR3 here is CASSYRGTGNTEAFF. Written as DNA, the CDR3 is TGTGCCAGCAGTTACCGGGGGACAGGAAACACTGAAGCTTTCTTT.

The chain uses TRBV19 and TRBJ2-7; a possible D gene is TRBD1 (7 bases). The germline V and J ends were trimmed by 5 bases and 3 bases, with 17 bases remaining between them. Germline V gene lookup returns CDR1 LNHDA and CDR2 SQIVND (reference sequence). This CDR3 region has 15 residues. The CDR3 nucleotides are TGTGCCAGTAGTGGCCACCAGGGGGGCAACTACGAGCAGTACTTC. Translation gives CASSGHQGGNYEQYF.

This clone was recorded only once. The CDR3 reads CASSLSGGDGAYGYTF. The CDR3 DNA follows: TGTGCCAGCAGCTTATCTGGAGGGGACGGTGCGTATGGCTACACCTTC. The V call is TRBV7-3, the J call TRBJ1-2, with TRBD1 as a possible D gene (5 bases). CDR1 SGHTA and CDR2 FQGTGA come from the germline V gene. The germline V and J ends were trimmed by 2 bases and 5 bases, with 18 bases remaining between them. The CDR3 has 16 amino acids.

The chain recombines TRBV19 with TRBJ2-1; tentative D call: TRBD1 (5 bases). V lost 1 base and J lost 3, with 10 bases in between. The CDR3 consists of 15 residues. The germline V gene has CDR1 LNHDA and CDR2 SQIVND (reference sequence). CDR3 residues: CASSIVRQGYNEQFF. DNA of the CDR3: TGTGCCAGTAGTATAGTCCGCCAGGGCTACAATGAGCAGTTCTTC.

The chain carries TRBV27 and TRBJ1-2; TRBD1 matches at 8 bases. Germline CDR1 and CDR2: MNHEY and SMNVEV (reference sequence). There are 16 residues in the CDR3. Unmatched junction bases numbered 13, after V lost 3 bases and J lost 7 bases. The CDR3 coding sequence is TGTGCCAGCAGTTTTCGATCAGGGGGCGCCGGCCTTGGCTACACCTTC. This sequence encodes CASSFRSGGAGLGYTF.

The chain links TRBV18 to TRBJ2-3, with a tentative D call TRBD1 (5 bases). Germline V lookup: CDR1 KGHSH, CDR2 LQKENI. Deletions cut 4 bases from V and 2 bases from J, with 13 bases between. CDR3 size: 15 residues. In DNA, the CDR3 is TGTGCCAGCTCACTAAAGAGACAGTACACAGATACGCAGTATTTT. This gives the protein CASSLKRQYTDTQYF.

V gene TRBV2 combines with J gene TRBJ2-7; D is perhaps TRBD1 (6 bases). Trimming cost V 8 bases and J 6 bases, with 20 bases left between them. The CDR3 runs 14 residues. Germline values: CDR1 SNHLY, CDR2 FYNNEI. CDR3: CASELQGLSLEQYF. As DNA, the CDR3 is TGTGCCAGCGAGTTGCAGGGGCTTTCTCTCGAGCAGTACTTC.

This chain links TRBV9 with TRBJ2-2, with 8 bases identical to TRBD1. The CDR3 length is 15 residues. Trimming cost V 3 bases and J 1 base; bases outside gene matches: 2. Per germline, CDR1 SGDLS and CDR2 YYNGEE. CDR3: CASSGTGLNTGELFF. CDR3 coding DNA: TGTGCCAGCAGCGGGACAGGGTTGAACACCGGGGAGCTGTTTTTT.

This chain connects TRBV18 to TRBJ2-2; weak D call: TRBD2 (6 bases). The CDR3 runs 18 residues. CDR1 and CDR2 (germline): KGHSH, LQKENI. V lost 1 base and J lost 0, with 15 bases in between. The CDR3 loop is CASSPRWQGLANTGELFF. The CDR3 DNA reads as TGTGCCAGCTCACCACGATGGCAGGGACTCGCGAACACCGGGGAGCTGTTTTTT.

The DNA for the CDR3 is TGCGCCAGCAGCTTGGACCAACTGCAGGGGCCTAGCACAGATACGCAGTATTTT. It specifies CASSLDQLQGPSTDTQYF. V gene TRBV5-1 combines with J gene TRBJ2-3; possible D gene TRBD1, 6 bases. Germline V CDR1 and CDR2: SGHRS, YFSETQ. The CDR3 spans 18 residues. V lost 0 bases to trimming and J lost 0 bases, with 17 bases between them.

This rearrangement joins TRBV7-9 to TRBJ1-1; D remains ambiguous. V was cut by 4 bases and J by 1 base, with 4 bases left in between. The CDR3 is 12 amino acids. Germline V lookup: CDR1 SEHNR, CDR2 FQNEAQ (reference sequence). In DNA form, the CDR3 reads TGTGCCAGCAGCTCTACGAACACTGAAGCTTTCTTT. This sequence encodes CASSSTNTEAFF.

The rearrangement uses TRBV6-5 and TRBJ1-4; D ambiguous. This CDR3 comprises 13 residues. The V gene lost 6 bases and the J gene lost 5 bases, with 10 bases spanning the gap. CDR1 and CDR2 (germline): MNHEY, SVGAGI. CDR3 DNA: TGTGCCAGCAGGCAAAGCCTAAATGAAAAACTGTTTTTT. This sequence encodes CASRQSLNEKLFF.

The chain links TRBV5-6 to TRBJ2-3; TRBD2 matches at 7 bases. The junction had 0 bases not matched to a gene; V was cut back by 7 bases and J by 1 base. Germline CDR1 and CDR2: SGHDT and YYEEEE. The CDR3 has 12 amino acids. The CDR3 sequence: CASGGGTDTQYF. CDR3 sequence (DNA): TGTGCCAGCGGGGGGGGCACAGATACGCAGTATTTT.